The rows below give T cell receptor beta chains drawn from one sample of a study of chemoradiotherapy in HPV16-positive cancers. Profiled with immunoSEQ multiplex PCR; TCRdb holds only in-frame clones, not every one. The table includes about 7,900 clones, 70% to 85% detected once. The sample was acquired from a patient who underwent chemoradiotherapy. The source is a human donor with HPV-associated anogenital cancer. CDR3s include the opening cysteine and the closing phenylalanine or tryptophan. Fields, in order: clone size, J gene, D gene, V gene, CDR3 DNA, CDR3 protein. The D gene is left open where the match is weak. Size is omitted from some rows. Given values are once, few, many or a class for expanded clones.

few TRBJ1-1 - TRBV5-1 TGCGCCAGCAGCTTGGTATTGGGGAACACTGAAGCTTTCTTT CASSLVLGNTEAFF
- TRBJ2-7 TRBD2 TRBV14 TGTGCCAGCAGGGGGGGGGACCGCGAGCAGTACTTC CASRGGDREQYF
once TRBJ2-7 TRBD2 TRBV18 TGTGCCAGCTCACCACCGGGCGGGGGGGCGGTCTACGAGCAGTACTTC CASSPPGGGAVYEQYF
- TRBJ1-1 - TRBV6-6 TGTGCCAGCAGTTACGCTCGGCCGGGGTCGAACACTGAAGCTTTCTTT CASSYARPGSNTEAFF
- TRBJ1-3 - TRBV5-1 TGCGCCAGCAGCGCGACGGGGAACGGCCTCTCTGGAAACACCATATATTTT CASSATGNGLSGNTIYF
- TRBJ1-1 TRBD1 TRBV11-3 TGTGCCAGCAGCTCACGATCAGGGGGCGGGGGCACTGAAGCTTTCTTT CASSSRSGGGGTEAFF
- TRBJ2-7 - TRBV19 TGTGCCAGTAGTCCGACAGGACACGAGCAGTACTTC CASSPTGHEQYF
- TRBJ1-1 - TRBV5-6 TGTGCCAGCAGCCCCAGACAGTTGGGGAACACTGAAGCTTTCTTT CASSPRQLGNTEAFF
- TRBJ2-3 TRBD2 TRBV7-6 TGTGCCAGCAGCTTAGTAGCGGGGGGGATAGATACGCAGTATTTT CASSLVAGGIDTQYF
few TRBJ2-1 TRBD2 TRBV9 TGTGCCAGCAGCCCAAAGCGACTAGCGGGGTCCTACAATGAGCAGTTCTTC CASSPKRLAGSYNEQFF
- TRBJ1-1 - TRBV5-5 TGTGCCAGCAGCCTGAGGGGTAGGGGGATGATTAACACTGAAGCTTTCTTT CASSLRGRGMINTEAFF
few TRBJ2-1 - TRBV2 TGTGCCAGCAGTGTTACTAGCAGTAGACTGTTCTTC CASSVTSSRLFF